A selection of T cell receptor beta chains follows, all from one sample in a study of cytomegalovirus exposure and HLA in healthy donors. Profiled with immunoSEQ multiplex PCR; TCRdb holds only in-frame clones, not every one. The sample has around 120,000 clones, roughly 79% seen once; the top ten hold about 1.8%. The sample consisted of PBMCs. These TCRs come from a woman aged 45-65 years in good health and CMV-seronegative. The CDR3 runs from the conserved cysteine through the conserved F or W. A D gene is named only where the DNA matches it firmly. Clone size is given for some rows only: seen once, a few or many times, or a class if the clone is expanded.

cdr3_length d_call clone_size j_call v_call cdr3_aa cdr3_nt
14 TRBD1 NA TRBJ1-2 TRBV19 CASEDQGTGNGYTF TGTGCCAGCGAGGATCAGGGGACAGGGAACGGCTACACCTTC
18 TRBD2 NA TRBJ2-1 TRBV4-3 CASSQGFRLADSYNEQFF TGCGCCAGCAGCCAGGGATTTAGACTAGCGGACTCCTACAATGAGCAGTTCTTC
14 NA NA TRBJ2-3 TRBV7-2 CASSPPGTTDTQYF TGTGCCAGCAGCCCGCCGGGGACAACAGATACGCAGTATTTT
16 TRBD2 few TRBJ2-1 TRBV7-3 CASSSRTSGRDNEQFF TGTGCCAGCAGCTCTCGGACTAGCGGGAGGGATAATGAGCAGTTCTTC
14 TRBD1 NA TRBJ2-1 TRBV19 CASMPGQGFREQFF TGTGCCAGTATGCCGGGACAGGGGTTTCGTGAGCAGTTCTTC
15 NA NA TRBJ2-6 TRBV11-3 CASSPVASGANVLTF TGTGCCAGCAGCCCAGTGGCCTCTGGGGCCAACGTCCTGACTTTC
16 TRBD2 NA TRBJ2-5 TRBV4-1 CASSQELAGAVETQYF TGCGCCAGCAGCCAAGAGCTAGCGGGAGCGGTAGAGACCCAGTACTTC
15 TRBD1 NA TRBJ2-3 TRBV7-2 CASSLGGQGTDTQYF TGTGCCAGCAGCTTAGGGGGACAGGGCACAGATACGCAGTATTTT
13 NA NA TRBJ2-7 TRBV2 CASSELGGYEQYF TGTGCCAGCAGTGAATTGGGAGGTTACGAGCAGTACTTC
18 TRBD2 NA TRBJ2-1 TRBV7-2 CASSLRGLAGVGTNEQFF TGTGCCAGCAGCTTACGGGGACTAGCGGGAGTGGGAACAAATGAGCAGTTCTTC
13 NA NA TRBJ1-2 TRBV5-1 CASSFRQNYGYTF TGCGCCAGCAGCTTCCGACAGAACTATGGCTACACCTTC
16 TRBD1 NA TRBJ1-5 TRBV18 CASSPTGVGGNQPQHF TGTGCCAGCTCACCAACAGGGGTTGGAGGCAATCAGCCCCAGCATTTT
13 NA NA TRBJ1-1 TRBV14 CASSQQGNTEAFF TGTGCCAGCAGCCAGCAGGGAAACACTGAAGCTTTCTTT
14 TRBD1 NA TRBJ2-3 TRBV2 CATKAGTGADTQYF TGTGCCACCAAAGCCGGGACAGGGGCAGATACGCAGTATTTT
16 TRBD2 NA TRBJ2-1 TRBV2 CASSELGLAGSIEQFF TGTGCCAGCAGTGAGCTGGGGCTAGCGGGTTCCATCGAGCAGTTCTTC
13 NA once TRBJ1-1 TRBV7-2 CASSSRGGTEAFF TGTGCCAGCAGCTCAAGGGGGGGCACTGAAGCTTTCTTT
15 TRBD1 NA TRBJ2-1 TRBV7-3 CASSLGTGRAMEQFF TGTGCCAGCAGCCTCGGGACAGGGCGGGCGATGGAGCAGTTCTTC
15 NA NA TRBJ1-4 TRBV6-5 CASSPLREIGEKLFF TGTGCCAGCAGTCCCCTTCGGGAGATAGGTGAAAAACTGTTTTTT
15 NA NA TRBJ2-3 TRBV19 CASRDASLFSDTQYF TGTGCCAGTAGAGATGCTAGTCTCTTTTCGGATACGCAGTATTTT
13 NA once TRBJ2-3 TRBV14 CASSQDVGTGRYF TGTGCCAGCAGCCAAGATGTTGGGACTGGCAGATATTTT
15 TRBD1 NA TRBJ2-2 TRBV5-1 CASSLGTGNTGELFF TGCGCCAGCAGCTTGGGGACAGGGAACACCGGGGAGCTGTTTTTT
13 TRBD1 NA TRBJ1-4 TRBV7-9 CATRWAGGEKLFF TGTGCCACCCGGTGGGCAGGGGGTGAAAAACTGTTTTTT
16 TRBD2 NA TRBJ2-3 TRBV5-1 CASSLALAGATDTQYF TGCGCCAGCAGCTTGGCTCTAGCGGGAGCTACAGATACGCAGTATTTT
14 NA NA TRBJ2-2 TRBV19 CASSVQGNTGELFF TGTGCCAGTAGTGTACAGGGTAACACCGGGGAGCTGTTTTTT
16 TRBD2 NA TRBJ2-7 TRBV5-4 CASSLSPAGGSYEQYF TGTGCCAGCAGCTTGAGCCCAGCGGGAGGGTCCTACGAGCAGTACTTC
18 TRBD1 NA TRBJ1-5 TRBV28 CATESLLTGGNSNQPQHF TGTGCCACCGAGTCCCTATTAACAGGGGGCAATAGCAATCAGCCCCAGCATTTT
19 NA NA TRBJ2-6 TRBV5-1 CASSLVLQGGLGGANVLTF TGCGCCAGCAGCTTGGTCCTACAGGGCGGACTGGGAGGGGCCAACGTCCTGACTTTC
14 NA NA TRBJ1-3 TRBV7-2 CASNLELSGNTIYF TGTGCCAGCAACCTTGAGTTGTCTGGAAACACCATATATTTT
14 TRBD1 NA TRBJ2-1 TRBV10-3 CAISRQGDDNEQFF TGTGCCATCAGCCGACAGGGAGACGACAATGAGCAGTTCTTC
15 TRBD1 NA TRBJ1-5 TRBV28 CASSLLRGGSQPQNF TGTGCCAGCAGTTTATTGAGAGGGGGCTCTCAGCCCCAGAATTTT
15 TRBD2 few TRBJ2-7 TRBV6-1 CASSGVAGGTYEQYF TGTGCCAGCAGTGGGGTAGCGGGCGGTACTTACGAGCAGTACTTC
13 NA NA TRBJ1-1 TRBV19 CASSVTGNTEAFF TGTGCCAGTAGTGTAACAGGGAACACTGAAGCTTTCTTT
13 NA few TRBJ2-2 TRBV9 CASSGLPTGELFF TGTGCCAGCAGCGGGCTCCCAACCGGGGAGCTGTTTTTT
16 NA NA TRBJ1-2 TRBV5-4 CASSPPGVGGNYGYTF TGTGCCAGCAGCCCCCCAGGCGTAGGAGGGAACTATGGCTACACCTTC
12 NA NA TRBJ2-7 TRBV30 CAWSQGPCEQYF TGTGCCTGGAGTCAGGGTCCTTGCGAGCAGTACTTC
12 NA few TRBJ2-3 TRBV30 CAWSNTGQTQYF TGTGCCTGGAGTAACACAGGACAGACGCAGTATTTT
15 TRBD1 NA TRBJ2-3 TRBV5-8 CASSLGTAKVDTQYF TGTGCCAGCAGTCTGGGGACAGCCAAGGTGGATACGCAGTATTTT
15 NA once TRBJ2-2 TRBV7-9 CASSFRRPNTGELFF TGTGCCAGCAGCTTCCGGAGGCCTAACACCGGGGAGCTGTTTTTT
12 NA NA TRBJ1-2 TRBV6-5 CASKGVGYGYTF TGTGCCAGCAAAGGGGTCGGCTATGGCTACACCTTC
18 NA NA TRBJ1-4 TRBV30 CAWSVFRVQGATNEKLFF TGTGCCTGGAGTGTATTTCGGGTCCAGGGTGCAACTAATGAAAAACTGTTTTTT
17 TRBD2 NA TRBJ2-2 TRBV9 CASSPRSGEAYTGELFF TGTGCCAGCAGCCCTCGTAGCGGGGAGGCCTACACCGGGGAGCTGTTTTTT
15 TRBD1 NA TRBJ2-7 TRBV28 CASSPPGQGLYEQYF TGTGCCAGCAGCCCTCCGGGACAGGGACTCTACGAGCAGTACTTC
17 TRBD1 NA TRBJ2-1 TRBV4-3 CASSQGPTGGAWGEQFF TGCGCCAGCAGCCAGGGTCCGACAGGGGGCGCGTGGGGTGAGCAGTTCTTC
16 TRBD2 once TRBJ2-5 TRBV19 CASSIISGSSWETQYF TGTGCCAGTAGTATAATTAGCGGGAGTTCATGGGAGACCCAGTACTTC
16 TRBD1 NA TRBJ2-5 TRBV27 CASSFRTGYLGETQYF TGTGCCAGCAGTTTCCGGACAGGGTATTTAGGGGAGACCCAGTACTTC
14 TRBD2 NA TRBJ2-1 TRBV19 CATPGTSGYNEQFF TGTGCCACTCCCGGGACTAGCGGCTACAATGAGCAGTTCTTC
13 TRBD1 NA TRBJ1-5 TRBV7-2 CATKEDRWGPQHF TGTGCCACAAAGGAGGACAGGTGGGGTCCCCAGCATTTT